These T cell receptor beta chains were read from a single sample in a study of radiotherapy plus CTLA-4 blockade in lung cancer. Method: immunoSEQ multiplex PCR; TCRdb's copy keeps in-frame clones and lacks some. Among 30,000 to 45,000 clones listed, 55% to 75% were seen once. This sample comprised peripheral blood, obtained from a patient treated with radiotherapy plus ipilimumab. Receptors were obtained from a human donor with non-small cell lung cancer who had stable disease on radiotherapy plus ipilimumab. The CDR3 runs from the conserved cysteine through the conserved F or W. A D gene is named only where the DNA matches it firmly. Clone size is given for some rows only: seen once, a few or many times, or a class if the clone is expanded.

cdr3_nt | cdr3_aa | j_call | d_call | clone_size | v_call
TGTGCCAGCACTCTAGCGGCGAGACCCTACGAGCAGTACTTC | CASTLAARPYEQYF | TRBJ2-7 | TRBD2 | . | TRBV11-2
TGTGCCAGTAGCGACAGGGCGAACACTGAAGCTTTCTTT | CASSDRANTEAFF | TRBJ1-1 | TRBD1 | . | TRBV19
TGTGCCAGCAGCTTACTTCCAGACAGGGGCGGTTCACCCCTCCACTTT | CASSLLPDRGGSPLHF | TRBJ1-6 | TRBD1 | . | TRBV7-2
TGTGCCAGCAGCGGACAGGGGTGGACTGAAGCTTTCTTT | CASSGQGWTEAFF | TRBJ1-1 | TRBD1 | . | TRBV7-2
TGTGCCAGCAGGTCCGGAGGGGCAGGGACCCCCTACGAGCAGTACTTC | CASRSGGAGTPYEQYF | TRBJ2-7 | . | . | TRBV5-4
TGTGCCTGGAGTAGGGGCACTGAAGCTTTCTTT | CAWSRGTEAFF | TRBJ1-1 | . | few | TRBV30
TGTGCCAGCAGCTTGTCTAGCGGCTACGAGCAGTACTTC | CASSLSSGYEQYF | TRBJ2-7 | TRBD2 | few | TRBV5-4
TGTGCCAGTACCCCCCACTCATTGCAGGTCGGGATGAACACTGAAGCTTTCTTT | CASTPHSLQVGMNTEAFF | TRBJ1-1 | . | . | TRBV19
TGTGCCAGCAGGGCAGGGTCTTATGGCTACACCTTC | CASRAGSYGYTF | TRBJ1-2 | . | . | TRBV6-1
TGTGCCAGCAGTTTGCGGGGGGGCAAAGATACGCAGTATTTT | CASSLRGGKDTQYF | TRBJ2-3 | TRBD2 | . | TRBV27
TGTGCCAGCAGCACCCGCCGGGACAGGGGGCAAGAGACCCAGTACTTC | CASSTRRDRGQETQYF | TRBJ2-5 | TRBD1 | . | TRBV11-3
TGTGCCTGGAGAGCACTAGCGGGGGGCACAGATACGCAGTATTTT | CAWRALAGGTDTQYF | TRBJ2-3 | TRBD2 | . | TRBV30
TGCGCCAGCAGCCTAGCGGCTAGCGGGGGCCCTGCCTACGAGCAGTACTTC | CASSLAASGGPAYEQYF | TRBJ2-7 | TRBD2 | medium-sized | TRBV4-3
TGTGCCAGCAGCCTTGACAGAAGTCGGGGCTACACCTTC | CASSLDRSRGYTF | TRBJ1-2 | . | . | TRBV7-3
TGTGCCAGCAGCCCCGAGATGGGGGCGAGCACCGGGGAGCTGTTTTTT | CASSPEMGASTGELFF | TRBJ2-2 | . | . | TRBV5-6
TGCGCCAGCAGCCAAGATACAGGTAACTCTGGAAACACCATATATTTT | CASSQDTGNSGNTIYF | TRBJ1-3 | . | . | TRBV4-3
TGTGCCAGCAGCTTTTCGGGCCAAGAGACCCAGTACTTC | CASSFSGQETQYF | TRBJ2-5 | . | . | TRBV11-2
TGTGCCAGCAGCTTAGCCGTTAGCGGCACTGAAGCTTTCTTT | CASSLAVSGTEAFF | TRBJ1-1 | . | . | TRBV7-6
TGCGCCAGCAGTTACAGGGCCTCTAACTATGGCTACACCTTC | CASSYRASNYGYTF | TRBJ1-2 | . | . | TRBV10-2
TGTGCCAGCAGTGAGGCCCTACCGGGGCAAGAGACCCAGTACTTC | CASSEALPGQETQYF | TRBJ2-5 | . | . | TRBV25-1
TGTGCCAGCAGCTACGGGACAGCGTACAATGAGCAGTTCTTC | CASSYGTAYNEQFF | TRBJ2-1 | TRBD1 | . | TRBV5-6
TGTGCCAGCAGCACGGGACTAGGCGGCCCCGGGGAGCTGTTTTTT | CASSTGLGGPGELFF | TRBJ2-2 | TRBD2 | . | TRBV11-1
TGTGCCAGCAGTCCCGACAGGGGATCGAATAATGAGCAGTTCTTC | CASSPDRGSNNEQFF | TRBJ2-1 | TRBD1 | . | TRBV2
TGCAGCGCCGCGACAGGCTATGGCTACACCTTC | CSAATGYGYTF | TRBJ1-2 | . | . | TRBV29-1
TGTGCCAGCAGTTACCTCGGGACAGACAATGAGCAGTTCTTC | CASSYLGTDNEQFF | TRBJ2-1 | TRBD1 | . | TRBV6-5
TGTGCCAGCAGTCCCCCCCCGTCGCCCGGTGTTACGCAGTATTTT | CASSPPPSPGVTQYF | TRBJ2-3 | . | . | TRBV6-6
TGTGCCAGCTCACTGACTTTACAGGGGGCTGGCGATGTTGGATATGGCTACACCTTC | CASSLTLQGAGDVGYGYTF | TRBJ1-2 | TRBD1 | . | TRBV18
TGTGCCTCAGGGCGGGGGGAATCACCCCTCCACTTT | CASGRGESPLHF | TRBJ1-6 | . | . | TRBV30
TGCGCCAGCAGGGAGGCTATCGGGACACCCTACACTGAAGCTTTCTTT | CASREAIGTPYTEAFF | TRBJ1-1 | . | . | TRBV5-1
TGTGCCAGCAGGACAGGGGTCATGAACACTGAAGCTTTCTTT | CASRTGVMNTEAFF | TRBJ1-1 | TRBD1 | . | TRBV2
TGTGCCAGCAGCCAAGGGCAGGGTACCGGGGAGCTGTTTTTT | CASSQGQGTGELFF | TRBJ2-2 | . | . | TRBV7-9
TGTGCTAGTGGTTCAGCTACTAGCGGGGGGGCAGAAGATACGCAGTATTTT | CASGSATSGGAEDTQYF | TRBJ2-3 | TRBD2 | . | TRBV12-5
TGCGCCAGCAGCTCGGGGGGTAGCGGGGCTCTTTACGAGCAGTACTTC | CASSSGGSGALYEQYF | TRBJ2-7 | TRBD2 | . | TRBV5-1
TGTGCCAGCAGTCAAACAGGGGGATCATACAATGAGCAGTTCTTC | CASSQTGGSYNEQFF | TRBJ2-1 | TRBD1 | . | TRBV25-1
TGTGCCAGCAGCCAGTTTATAAGAGGGACACGGGAGGCCTATGGCTACACCTTC | CASSQFIRGTREAYGYTF | TRBJ1-2 | . | . | TRBV4-2
TGTGCCAGCTCACCACTGGTTAGAGGCTACACCTTC | CASSPLVRGYTF | TRBJ1-2 | . | . | TRBV18
TGTGCCAGCAGCTTGTACGGGTACAACGATGGCTACACCTTC | CASSLYGYNDGYTF | TRBJ1-2 | . | . | TRBV5-6
TGTGCCAGCAGCGAGAGCTTTGAAGCTTTCTTT | CASSESFEAFF | TRBJ1-1 | . | . | TRBV7-9
TGCGCCAGCGCCCCTCTGTCGGCCTACAATGAGCAGTTCTTC | CASAPLSAYNEQFF | TRBJ2-1 | . | . | TRBV5-1
TGTGCCAGCAGTCCCAAAGGGGCCGACTATGGCTACACCTTC | CASSPKGADYGYTF | TRBJ1-2 | . | . | TRBV6-5
TGTGCCAGTACCCCGCAACAGGGGCGCGGGGGCTACACCTTC | CASTPQQGRGGYTF | TRBJ1-2 | TRBD1 | . | TRBV19
TGTGCCTGGAGTAGAAGGAGACAGGGAGTTGGCACTGAAGCTTTCTTT | CAWSRRRQGVGTEAFF | TRBJ1-1 | TRBD1 | . | TRBV30
TGTGCCTGGATTCCGCTGGACAGGGGGCCAGGAAACACCATATATTTT | CAWIPLDRGPGNTIYF | TRBJ1-3 | TRBD1 | . | TRBV30
TGTGCCAGCAGATCTCCCGGACAGTTTCGGCGTGGGACTGAAGCTTTCTTT | CASRSPGQFRRGTEAFF | TRBJ1-1 | . | . | TRBV2
TGTGCCAGTAGTATGCAGGGGAACACCGGGGAGCTGTTTTTT | CASSMQGNTGELFF | TRBJ2-2 | . | . | TRBV19
TGCACCAGCAGCCAGCCATACCGGGGGGACGAGCAGTACTTC | CTSSQPYRGDEQYF | TRBJ2-7 | . | . | TRBV1
TGTGCCAGCAGACGGTCGGGGGGCAACACTGAAGCTTTCTTT | CASRRSGGNTEAFF | TRBJ1-1 | . | . | TRBV5-4
TGTGCCAGCAGCGTGGGACTGACTAGCGGGGGGGACAATGAGCAGTTCTTC | CASSVGLTSGGDNEQFF | TRBJ2-1 | TRBD2 | . | TRBV9
TGTGCCAGCTCACCGGTCAGGGGGCCTACCGGGGAGCTGTTTTTT | CASSPVRGPTGELFF | TRBJ2-2 | TRBD1 | . | TRBV18
TGTGCCAGCAGCTCCGGACAGCTAGGTTCACCCCTCCACTTT | CASSSGQLGSPLHF | TRBJ1-6 | . | . | TRBV7-9
TGTGCCAGTAGTCTGGACAGGGACTACGAGCAGTACTTC | CASSLDRDYEQYF | TRBJ2-7 | TRBD1 | few | TRBV19
TGTGCCAGCAGCAAGGGATCAGGGGGCCCCATCTCCTACAATGAGCAGTTCTTC | CASSKGSGGPISYNEQFF | TRBJ2-1 | TRBD1 | . | TRBV4-2
TGTGCCAGCAGGACTAGCGGATTCACCGGGGAGCTGTTTTTT | CASRTSGFTGELFF | TRBJ2-2 | TRBD2 | . | TRBV7-8
TGTGCCAGCAGCTTGGCTAGCTGGTACAATGAGCAGTTCTTC | CASSLASWYNEQFF | TRBJ2-1 | . | . | TRBV7-9
TGCGCCAGCAGCTTGGAAGGGGTCAGCAACAATGAGCAGTTCTTC | CASSLEGVSNNEQFF | TRBJ2-1 | . | . | TRBV5-1
TGTGCCAGCTCACCACGGGGAGATGCCAACACTGAAGCTTTCTTT | CASSPRGDANTEAFF | TRBJ1-1 | . | . | TRBV18